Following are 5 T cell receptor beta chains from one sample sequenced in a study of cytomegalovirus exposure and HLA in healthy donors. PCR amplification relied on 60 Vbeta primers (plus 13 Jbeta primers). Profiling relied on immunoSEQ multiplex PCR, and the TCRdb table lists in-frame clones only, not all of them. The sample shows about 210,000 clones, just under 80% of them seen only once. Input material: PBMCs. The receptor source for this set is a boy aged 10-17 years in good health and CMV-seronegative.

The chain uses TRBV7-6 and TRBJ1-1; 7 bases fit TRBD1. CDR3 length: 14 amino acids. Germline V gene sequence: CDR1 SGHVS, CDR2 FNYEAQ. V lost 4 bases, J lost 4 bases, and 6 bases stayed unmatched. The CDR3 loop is CASSSRTGGTEAFF. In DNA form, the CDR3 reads TGTGCCAGCAGCTCTCGGACAGGCGGCACTGAAGCTTTCTTT.

The CDR3 DNA is TGTGCCACCACGGTCCGGGACAGAGATCAGCCCCAGCATTTT. It codes for CATTVRDRDQPQHF. J is TRBJ1-5 and V is TRBV19; 7 bases fit TRBD1. The CDR3 covers 14 residues. V shed 10 bases and J 5 bases; nucleotides not matched to a gene: 11. Germline V gene data show CDR1 as LNHDA and CDR2 as SQIVND (reference sequence).

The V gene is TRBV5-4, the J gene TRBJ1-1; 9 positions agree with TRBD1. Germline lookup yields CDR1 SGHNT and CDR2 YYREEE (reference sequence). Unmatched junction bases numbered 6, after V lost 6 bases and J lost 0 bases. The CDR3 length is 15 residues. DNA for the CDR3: TGTGCCAGCAAACGTACAGGGGGCATGAACACTGAAGCTTTCTTT. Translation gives CASKRTGGMNTEAFF.

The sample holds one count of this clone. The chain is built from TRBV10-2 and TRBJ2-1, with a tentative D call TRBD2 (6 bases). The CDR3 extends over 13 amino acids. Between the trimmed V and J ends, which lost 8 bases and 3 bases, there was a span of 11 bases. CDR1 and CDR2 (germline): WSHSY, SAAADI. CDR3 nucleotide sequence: TGCGCCAGCGGCGAGACTAGCTACAATGAGCAGTTCTTC. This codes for CASGETSYNEQFF.

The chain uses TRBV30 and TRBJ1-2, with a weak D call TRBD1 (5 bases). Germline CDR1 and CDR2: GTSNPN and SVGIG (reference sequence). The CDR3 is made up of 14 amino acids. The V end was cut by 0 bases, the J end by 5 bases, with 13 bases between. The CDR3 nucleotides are TGTGCCTGGAGTGTATTCCGCGACAGTTATGGCTACACCTTC. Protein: CAWSVFRDSYGYTF.